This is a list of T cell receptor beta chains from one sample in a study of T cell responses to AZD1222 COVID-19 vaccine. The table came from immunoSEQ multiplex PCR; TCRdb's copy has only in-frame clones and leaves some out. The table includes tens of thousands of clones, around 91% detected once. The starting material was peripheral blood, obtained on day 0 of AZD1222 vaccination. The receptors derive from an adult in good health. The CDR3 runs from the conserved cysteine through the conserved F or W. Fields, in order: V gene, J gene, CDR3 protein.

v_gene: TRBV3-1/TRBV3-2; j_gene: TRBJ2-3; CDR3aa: CASSVGGLTDTQYF
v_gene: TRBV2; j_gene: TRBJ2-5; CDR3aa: CASRRRDRETQYF
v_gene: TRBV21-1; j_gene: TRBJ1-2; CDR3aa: CASSKATGRVVLEGYGYTF
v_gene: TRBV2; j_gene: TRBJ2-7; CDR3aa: CASRGTGGDYEQYF
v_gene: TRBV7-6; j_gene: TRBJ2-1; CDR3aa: CASSFDGAKQFF
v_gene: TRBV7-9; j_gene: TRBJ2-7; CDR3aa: CASSGTAVYEQYF
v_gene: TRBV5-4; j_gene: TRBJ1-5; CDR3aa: CASSLSQGQPQHF
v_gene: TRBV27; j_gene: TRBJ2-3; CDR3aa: CASTSTHSSTDTQYF
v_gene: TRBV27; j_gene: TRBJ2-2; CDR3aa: CASSLRQGAGELFF
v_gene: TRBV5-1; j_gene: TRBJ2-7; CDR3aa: CASSGEDYEQYF
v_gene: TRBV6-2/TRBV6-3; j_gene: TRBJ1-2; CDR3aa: CASSNPGQHYGYTF
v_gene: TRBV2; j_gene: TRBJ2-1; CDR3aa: CASRDLGGTSYNEQFF
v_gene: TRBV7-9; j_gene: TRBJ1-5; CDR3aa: CASSLYTQPQHF
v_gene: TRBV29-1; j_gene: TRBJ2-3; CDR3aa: CSALIMTLSGTDTQYF
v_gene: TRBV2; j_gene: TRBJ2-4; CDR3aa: CASSAGGVAKNIQYF
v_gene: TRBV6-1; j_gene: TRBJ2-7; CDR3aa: CASSEVGSGEQYF
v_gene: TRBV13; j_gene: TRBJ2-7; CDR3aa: CASRDVAGGYEQYF
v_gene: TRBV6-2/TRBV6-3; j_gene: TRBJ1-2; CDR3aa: CASSYRDNYGYTF
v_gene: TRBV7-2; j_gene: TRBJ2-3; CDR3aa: CASSLGLAGAADTQYF
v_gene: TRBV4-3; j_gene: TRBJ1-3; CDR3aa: CASSQESGQGRDTIYF
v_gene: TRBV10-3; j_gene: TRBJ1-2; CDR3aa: CAISESILGGPTF
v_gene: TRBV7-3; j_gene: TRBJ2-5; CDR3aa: CASSSTGEGETQYF
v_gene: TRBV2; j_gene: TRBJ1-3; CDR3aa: CASRRDEGGNTIYF
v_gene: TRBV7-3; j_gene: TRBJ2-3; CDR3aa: CASSSGSGDTQYF
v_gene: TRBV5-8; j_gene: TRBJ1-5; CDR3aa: CASSSGVSNQPQHF
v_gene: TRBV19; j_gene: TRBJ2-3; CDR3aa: CASSKGARQMTDTQYF
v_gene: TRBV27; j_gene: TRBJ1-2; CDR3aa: CASRQGAYGYTF
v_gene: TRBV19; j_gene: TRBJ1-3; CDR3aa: CASSLDRDDTIYF
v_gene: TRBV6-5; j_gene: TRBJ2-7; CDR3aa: CASRVVYEQYF
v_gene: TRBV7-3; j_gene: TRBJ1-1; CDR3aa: CASSSQGGLNTEAFF
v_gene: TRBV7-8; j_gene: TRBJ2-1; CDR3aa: CASSPRLVVGDEQFF
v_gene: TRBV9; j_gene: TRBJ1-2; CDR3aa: CASNGAGSNYGYTF
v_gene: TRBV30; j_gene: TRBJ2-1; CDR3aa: CAWTTGMNNEQFF
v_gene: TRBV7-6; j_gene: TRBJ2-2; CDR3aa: CASSPATWAGVAGELFF
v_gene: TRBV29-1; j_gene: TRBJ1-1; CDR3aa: CSVQTGNTEAFF
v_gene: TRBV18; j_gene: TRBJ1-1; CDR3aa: CASSPTGRGMEAFF
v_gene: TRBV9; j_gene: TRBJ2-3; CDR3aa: CASSAQRGNTDTQYF
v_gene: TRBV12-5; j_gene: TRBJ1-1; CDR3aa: CASGLIATEAFF
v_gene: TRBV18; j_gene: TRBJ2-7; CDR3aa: CASSPGQGDGEQYF
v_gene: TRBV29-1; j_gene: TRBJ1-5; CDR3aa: CSVGSDGQPQHF
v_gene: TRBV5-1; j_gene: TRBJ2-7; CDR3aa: CASSLGSLGDEQYF
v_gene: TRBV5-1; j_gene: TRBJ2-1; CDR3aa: CASSGRYNEQFF
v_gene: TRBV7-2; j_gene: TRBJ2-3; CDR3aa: CASSLTPGHLTDTQYF
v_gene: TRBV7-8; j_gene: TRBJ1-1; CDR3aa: CASTPTGHTEAFF
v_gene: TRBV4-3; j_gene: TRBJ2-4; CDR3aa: CASSYQWRLAENIQYF